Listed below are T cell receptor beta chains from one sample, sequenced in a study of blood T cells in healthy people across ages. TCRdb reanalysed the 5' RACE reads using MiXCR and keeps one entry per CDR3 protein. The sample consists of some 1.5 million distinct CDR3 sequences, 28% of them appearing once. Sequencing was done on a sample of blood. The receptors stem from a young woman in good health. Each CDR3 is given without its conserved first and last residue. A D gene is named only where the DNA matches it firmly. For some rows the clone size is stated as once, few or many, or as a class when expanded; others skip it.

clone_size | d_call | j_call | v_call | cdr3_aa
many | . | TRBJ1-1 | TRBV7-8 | ASLPGWIVNTEAF
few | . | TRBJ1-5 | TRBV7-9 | ASSRVPSEQPQH
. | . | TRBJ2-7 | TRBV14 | ASSQAAGRGDEQY
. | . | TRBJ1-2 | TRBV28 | ASTPFSGLSNHGYT
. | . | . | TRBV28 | ASIPTGPGNIQY
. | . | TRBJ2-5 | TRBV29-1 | SDTSNEQY
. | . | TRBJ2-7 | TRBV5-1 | ASARDTTYEQY
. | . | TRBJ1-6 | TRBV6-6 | ASSYDSGSYNSPLH
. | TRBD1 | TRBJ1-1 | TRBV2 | ATRDREWMNTEAF
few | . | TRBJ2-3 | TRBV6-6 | ASSYDRDTQY
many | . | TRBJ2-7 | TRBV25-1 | ASRSRWEALHEQY
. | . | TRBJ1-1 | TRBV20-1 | SAATLPNTEAF
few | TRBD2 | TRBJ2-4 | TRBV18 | ASSKAGVAYGQY
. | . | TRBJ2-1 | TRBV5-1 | ASSPGVENNEQF
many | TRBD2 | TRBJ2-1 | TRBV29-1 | SVEFSGGVYNEQF
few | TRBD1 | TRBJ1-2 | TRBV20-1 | SAWGQGAGDYGYT
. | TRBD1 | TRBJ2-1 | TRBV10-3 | AISFAGTGGGSYNEQF
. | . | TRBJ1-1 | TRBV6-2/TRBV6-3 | ASSYRDKAF
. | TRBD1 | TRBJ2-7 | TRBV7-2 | ASSNPGQTYEQY
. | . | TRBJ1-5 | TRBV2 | ASRTENNQPQH
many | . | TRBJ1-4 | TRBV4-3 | ASSQVATNEKLF
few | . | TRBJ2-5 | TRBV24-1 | ATSDRRQFQETQY
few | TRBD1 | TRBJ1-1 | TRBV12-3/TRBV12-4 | ASFNRDRGGAF
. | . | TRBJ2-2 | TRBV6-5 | ASNRASTGELF
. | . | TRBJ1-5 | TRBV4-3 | ASGHGQPQH
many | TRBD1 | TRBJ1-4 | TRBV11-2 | ASSITGAVVEKLF
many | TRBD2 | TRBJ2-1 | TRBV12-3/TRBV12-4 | ASSPFLAGGPKTYNEQF
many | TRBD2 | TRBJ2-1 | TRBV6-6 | ASSGPLAGGHNEQF
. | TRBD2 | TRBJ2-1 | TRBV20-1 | SARSGLAGGNEQF
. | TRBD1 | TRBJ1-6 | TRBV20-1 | SSRKGAANSPLH
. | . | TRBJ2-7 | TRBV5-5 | ASSEGDVAKDEQY
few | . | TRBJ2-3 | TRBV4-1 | ASSRVGLDTQY
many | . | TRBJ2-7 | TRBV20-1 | SAADGEWGY
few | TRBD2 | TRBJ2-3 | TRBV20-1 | SASGGYPSTDTQY
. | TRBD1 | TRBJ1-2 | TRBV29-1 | SVEGFWTGEANYGYT
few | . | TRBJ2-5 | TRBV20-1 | SARDRRRSEETQY
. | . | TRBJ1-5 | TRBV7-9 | ASSAEGYSNQPQH
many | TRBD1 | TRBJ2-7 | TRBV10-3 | AISDSGTGNEQY
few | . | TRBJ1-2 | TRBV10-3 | AISEPTPRPGRPNYGYT
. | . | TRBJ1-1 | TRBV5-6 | ASSFIGDENTEAF
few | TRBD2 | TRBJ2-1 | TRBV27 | ASSPMVTSPESEQF
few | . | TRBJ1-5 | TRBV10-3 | AISGGNSNQPQH